This TCR beta chain was found in a study of cytomegalovirus exposure and HLA in healthy donors. Libraries were prepared by immunoSEQ multiplex PCR; TCRdb keeps only in-frame clonotypes and omits some of them. The table lists roughly 140,000 clones, roughly nine tenths of them singletons, with around 3.2% in the top ten. This clone was seen only once. The V segment lost 3 bases and the J segment 4 bases; nucleotides outside the gene matches: 12. Germline assignment: CDR1 GTSNPN and CDR2 SVGIG (reference sequence). The CDR3 runs 15 residues. The TCR was taken from a woman younger than 30 in good health and CMV-seropositive. The specimen sequenced was PBMCs. The rearrangement uses TRBV30 and TRBJ2-7; 7 bases fit TRBD2. CDR3 nucleotide sequence: TGTGCCTGGAGCGCAATCCTAGCGGCCTCATACGAGCAGTACTTC. Translating gives CAWSAILAASYEQYF.